This note documents a single T cell receptor (beta chain) sequence. Its binding antigen is unknown. Per-nucleotide qualities are absent, and no much larger clonotype sits a single base away. This sample was taken from a study of T cell changes during pregnancy in multiple sclerosis (dated by TCRdb to the late 2010s). About the full investigation: The study examined how the T cell repertoire changed over the course of pregnancy in women with multiple sclerosis.

The junction shows trimming of 7 bases on V and 1 base on J, plus 10 bases between the germline ends. Inclusive of the bounding cysteine and phenylalanine, the CDR3 is 13 residues long. Solely the CDR3 DNA is kept, with 39 bases framed from the first base. CDR1 MNHEY and CDR2 SMNVEV were looked up in the germline V gene (reference sequence). Libraries were made using the immunoSEQ multiplex PCR assay. This is the immuneACCESS table as TCRdb keeps it, with only in-frame sequences that have V and J called. A part of the clones is gone; compared with another copy, unresolved V genes explain less than half, and the rest is unexplained. In this sample the table shows under 100,000 clones, more than 90% of which occur a single time. The biggest ten clones account for around 1% of the sample.

The specimen was peripheral blood, collected in the second trimester of pregnancy. This TCR came from a female donor with multiple sclerosis, enrolled in a pregnancy study. The rearranged chain carries TRBV27 and TRBJ1-1, and the D gene may be TRBD1, 5 bases matching. The CDR3 protein sequence reads: CASTGRGNTEAFF. DNA sequence: TGTGCCAGCACTGGGAGGGGGAACACTGAAGCTTTCTTT.